The next 11 T cell receptor beta chains were all read from a single sample in a study of response to subunit inactivated influenza vaccine. TCRdb called the RT-PCR reads again in MiXCR, with one record for every CDR3 protein. The sample has some 500,000 distinct CDR3 sequences, 10% to 15% seen once. The starting material was PBMCs from blood, obtained more than 35 days after vaccination. The origin of the receptors is a man aged 50-60 years who received an inactivated influenza vaccine.

This clonotype came up a few times. V usage is TRBV9 and J usage is TRBJ2-2; possible D gene TRBD1, 6 bases. With 0 bases removed from V and 3 bases from J, the gap between germline ends came to 15 bases. The CDR3 covers 17 residues. The germline V gene encodes CDR1 SGDLS and CDR2 YYNGEE. CDR3 in DNA: TGTGCCAGCAGCGTAGAGGGGGTAGGGTTGGACACCGGGGAGCTGTTTTTT. Encoded protein: CASSVEGVGLDTGELFF.

This clonotype was counted many times. The V and J genes are TRBV5-1 and TRBJ2-2; weak D call: TRBD1 (5 bases). CDR1 and CDR2 (germline): SGHRS, YFSETQ. CDR3 size: 14 residues. V lost 0 bases and J 7 bases, leaving 10 bases between the germline ends. The CDR3 coding sequence is TGCGCCAGCAGCTTGGCACAGGAAAACGGGGAGCTGTTTTTT. Amino acids: CASSLAQENGELFF.

This clonotype was seen more than once but under ten times. The V gene is TRBV4-1, the J gene TRBJ2-7; D not certain. The CDR3 length is 15 residues. CDR1 MGHRA and CDR2 YSYEKL come from the germline V gene. V was pared by 4 bases and J by 0 bases, with 13 bases between. This chain's CDR3 is CASSRSSSGSYEQYF. The CDR3 DNA reads as TGCGCCAGCAGCCGATCCTCCTCGGGCTCCTACGAGCAGTACTTC.

With respect to this clonotype: A clone one base away is much larger, so this may be a read error. The chain combines TRBV12-3 or TRBV12-4 with TRBJ2-1; the D call may be TRBD1 or TRBD2 (5 bases each). The CDR3 has 11 residues. The CDR3 DNA is TGTACCAGCAGCCCGGGGCCTGAGCAGTTCTTC. Its protein is CTSSPGPEQFF.

The sample holds a few counts of this clonotype. This chain links TRBV20-1 with TRBJ2-1; D perhaps matches TRBD2 (5 bases). The CDR3 is made up of 14 amino acids. Germline loops: CDR1 DFQATT, CDR2 SNEGSKA (reference sequence). The V end lost 4 bases, the J end lost 9 bases, and 19 bases lay between the germline ends. CDR3: CSATSEGWRSEQFF. For the CDR3, the DNA is TGCAGTGCTACGTCTGAGGGCTGGAGGAGTGAGCAGTTCTTC.

The chain couples TRBV2 to TRBJ1-2; no firm D call. Trimming cost V 2 bases and J 7 bases, with 14 bases left between them. Germline loops: CDR1 SNHLY, CDR2 FYNNEI. The CDR3 totals 14 residues. In nucleotides, the CDR3 is TGTGCCAGCAGTGAACTCGCAGGTTCGGGTGGCTACACCTTC. It encodes CASSELAGSGGYTF. Full variable domain (outside the CDR3, taken from reference TRBV2 and TRBJ1-2): EPEVTQTPSHQVTQMGQEVILRCVPISNHLYFYWYRQILGQKVEFLVSFYNNEISEKSEIFDDQFSVERPDGSNFTLKIRSTKLEDSAMYFCASSELAGSGGYTFGSGTRLTVV.

Many counts were recorded for this clonotype. V usage is TRBV12-3 or TRBV12-4 and J usage is TRBJ1-3; D remains ambiguous. The germline V and J ends were trimmed by 11 bases and 4 bases, with 9 bases remaining between them. CDR3 length: 11 residues. The CDR3: CAVRQGNTIYF. The CDR3 nucleotides are TGTGCCGTTCGACAAGGAAACACCATATATTTT.

This clonotype was seen a few times. The chain couples TRBV10-3 to TRBJ2-5, with no clear D. Germline V gene data show CDR1 as ENHRY and CDR2 as SYGVKD. With 2 bases removed from V and 2 bases from J, the gap between germline ends came to 9 bases. The CDR3 loop spans 14 amino acids. As DNA, the CDR3 is TGTGCCATCAGTGAGCGGGCAGCTCAAGAGACCCAGTACTTC. This codes for CAISERAAQETQYF.

This chain links TRBV20-1 with TRBJ2-7; 8 nucleotides match TRBD2. CDR3 length: 13 residues. V gave up 1 base and J gave up 4 bases; unmatched junction bases: 3. The germline gives CDR1 DFQATT, CDR2 SNEGSKA (reference sequence). Written as DNA, the CDR3 is TGCAGTGCTAGAGCGGGAGGGCCGTACGAGCAGTACTTC. Residues: CSARAGGPYEQYF.

Only a few counts were recorded for this clonotype. The rearrangement uses TRBV10-3 and TRBJ1-1; the match to TRBD1 covers 7 bases. The ends lost 3 bases at V and 1 base at J; junction bases unmatched: 5. CDR3 length: 15 amino acids. The germline CDR1 and CDR2 sequences are ENHRY and SYGVKD. DNA for the CDR3: TGTGCCATCAGTGATCCCGGACAGGCGAACACTGAAGCTTTCTTT. It translates to CAISDPGQANTEAFF.

The sample holds a few counts of this clonotype. The chain joins TRBV7-2 to TRBJ1-3; D might be TRBD1 (5 bases). This CDR3 spans 15 amino acids. Germline V lookup: CDR1 SGHTA, CDR2 FQGNSA. V lost 4 bases to trimming and J lost 2 bases, with 12 bases between them. This chain's CDR3 is CASSSRGPTGNTIYF. The CDR3 coding sequence is TGTGCCAGCAGCTCACGGGGACCTACTGGAAACACCATATATTTT.